This T cell receptor beta chain was observed in a study of identical twins. Study observations and caveats: Modelling approaches yielded underestimates of out-of-frame TCR alpha sharing between monozygotic twins.

TCRdb processed the 5' RACE reads anew with MiXCR; each CDR3 protein has one entry. The repertoire holds about 530,000 distinct CDR3 sequences, with about 22% as singletons. This clonotype occurred a few times. Its antigen is unknown. Trimming cost V 0 bases and J 3 bases, with 9 bases left between them. The CDR3 is 15 residues long. This same sample was also part of a study on yellow fever vaccine responses in identical twins.

The TCR was taken from a woman aged 18-29 years in good health. Source material: CD4+ T cells sorted from blood. The chain carries TRBV12-3 or TRBV12-4 and TRBJ1-5, with D hard to call. CDR3 loop: CASSLASQVNQPQHF. The CDR3 nucleotides read TGTGCCAGCAGTTTAGCGTCGCAGGTCAATCAGCCCCAGCATTTT.